A single sample is the source of the 19 T cell receptor beta chains below, sequenced in a study of T cells in narcolepsy. Some clones are missing from TCRdb's copy, which holds only in-frame ones; the method was immunoSEQ multiplex PCR. The sample contains 20,000 to 25,000 clones, over 70% of which appear only once. Sequencing was carried out using memory (CD45RA-) CD4+ T cells from blood. The receptors shown here come from a human donor in good health.

The rearrangement joins TRBV14 to TRBJ1-2; D remains ambiguous. The germline V gene has CDR1 SGHDN and CDR2 FVKESK. V was shortened by 4 bases and J by 7 bases, with 16 bases between the two germline ends. CDR3 length: 14 residues. The CDR3 DNA reads TGTGCCAGCAGCCCTACCGGGGTGCGGGGTGGCTACACCTTC. Protein: CASSPTGVRGGYTF.

V usage is TRBV6-5 and J usage is TRBJ2-6; no reliable D call. Deletions cut 6 bases from V and 0 bases from J, with 3 bases between. The CDR3 has 13 amino acids. Germline CDR1 reads MNHEY; CDR2 reads SVGAGI. The CDR3 nucleotides read TGTGCCAGCAGGGGCTCTGGGGCCAACGTCCTGACTTTC. Protein product: CASRGSGANVLTF.

The chain combines TRBV27 with TRBJ2-2; TRBD1 or TRBD2 may be the D gene (5 bases each). Trimming removed 3 bases at V and 3 bases at J, with 20 bases between. This CDR3 is 18 amino acids long. Looked up from germline, CDR1 is MNHEY and CDR2 is SMNVEV (reference sequence). DNA for the CDR3: TGTGCCAGCAGTTTTAGGGACGGATGGCTGCGGGACACCGGGGAGCTGTTTTTT. As protein: CASSFRDGWLRDTGELFF.

This chain joins TRBV5-6 and TRBJ2-7; TRBD1 aligns across 7 bases. J gave up 2 bases and V 1 base, and 3 bases lay outside the gene matches. CDR1 and CDR2 (germline): SGHDT, YYEEEE. There are 14 residues in the CDR3. CDR3 amino acids: CASSLTGVTYEQYF. CDR3 coding DNA: TGTGCCAGCAGCTTGACAGGGGTGACCTACGAGCAGTACTTC.

This clone was recorded once. The rearrangement joins TRBV5-1 to TRBJ1-1; weak D call: TRBD1 (5 bases). Germline V gene sequence: CDR1 SGHRS, CDR2 YFSETQ. The CDR3 extends over 14 amino acids. The germline V and J ends were trimmed by 4 bases and 2 bases, with 12 bases remaining between them. The CDR3 sequence is CASSPGEVNTEAFF. The CDR3 coding sequence is TGCGCCAGCAGCCCGGGGGAGGTTAACACTGAAGCTTTCTTT.

This chain links TRBV7-8 with TRBJ2-7, with a possible D match to TRBD1 (5 bases). This CDR3 is 17 amino acids long. Germline loops: CDR1 SGHVS, CDR2 FQNEAQ. The germline V and J ends were trimmed by 4 bases and 2 bases, with 21 bases remaining between them. The CDR3 here is CASSSDGRRAGTYEQYF. Here the CDR3 DNA reads TGTGCCAGCAGCTCCGATGGCCGCAGGGCAGGGACCTACGAGCAGTACTTC. Looking up the rest from reference TRBV7-8 and TRBJ2-7 gives the full variable domain: GAGVSQSPRYKVAKRGQDVALRCDPISGHVSLFWYQQALGQGPEFLTYFQNEAQLDKSGLPSDRFFAERPEGSVSTLKIQRTQQEDSAVYLCASSSDGRRAGTYEQYFGPGTRLTVT.

This sequence joins TRBV10-3 and TRBJ2-2; TRBD1 agrees at 9 bases. V dropped 8 bases and J dropped 1; count of bases not matched to a gene: 17. The CDR3 sequence is 19 residues long. From germline, CDR1 is ENHRY and CDR2 SYGVKD. Here the CDR3 reads CAIGGTGQGVSGNTGELFF. The DNA for the CDR3 is TGTGCCATCGGGGGAACGGGACAGGGCGTTTCGGGGAACACCGGGGAGCTGTTTTTT.

The chain is built from TRBV19 and TRBJ1-1; no clear D. The CDR3 runs to 13 residues. Trimming pared 3 bases from V and 3 bases from J, leaving 8 bases between. Germline V gene sequence: CDR1 LNHDA, CDR2 SQIVND (reference sequence). The CDR3 loop reads CASSIQEDTEAFF. DNA for the CDR3: TGTGCCAGTAGTATCCAGGAGGACACTGAAGCTTTCTTT.

The chain couples TRBV5-6 to TRBJ2-7; TRBD1 matches at 7 bases. Trimming took 3 bases from V and 5 from J; bases not matched to a gene: 8. The CDR3 length is 14 residues. CDR1 and CDR2 from the germline V gene are SGHDT and YYEEEE. As DNA, the CDR3 is TGTGCCAGCAGCTCGACAGGGTTCGCGAACGAGCAGTACTTC. It yields the protein CASSSTGFANEQYF.

V and J are TRBV7-9 and TRBJ2-3; perhaps D is TRBD1 or TRBD2 (5 bases each). V was cut by 1 base and J by 0 bases, with 17 bases left in between. The germline V gene has CDR1 SEHNR and CDR2 FQNEAQ (reference sequence). The CDR3 loop spans 18 amino acids. The chain's CDR3 is CASSLGRTGWGSTDTQYF. The DNA of the CDR3 is TGTGCCAGCAGCTTAGGGAGAACAGGTTGGGGGAGCACAGATACGCAGTATTTT.

The gene calls are TRBV15 and TRBJ2-5; a possible D gene is TRBD1 (6 bases). TRBJ2-7 matches the DNA end more closely, so the J call is doubtful. The CDR3 consists of 17 residues. Germline V gives CDR1 LNHNV, CDR2 YYDKDF (reference sequence). The CDR3 DNA sequence: TGTGCCACCCTAGATCCCGCAGGGGTCGGTGGGCCTTACGAGCAGTACTTC. Translation: CATLDPAGVGGPYEQYF.

The rearrangement uses TRBV5-1 and TRBJ2-1; D is tentatively TRBD1 or TRBD2 (5 bases each). Germline CDR1 is SGHRS and CDR2 is YFSETQ. Trimming removed 7 bases at V and 10 bases at J, with 15 bases between. This CDR3 comprises 12 residues. The CDR3 nucleotides read TGCGCCAGCCGTGGGGGTCCCCGAGAGCAGTTCTTC. Its translation: CASRGGPREQFF.

The J gene is TRBJ2-4, the V gene TRBV5-4; D not resolved. CDR1 and CDR2 (germline): SGHNT, YYREEE (reference sequence). Between the trimmed V and J ends, which lost 3 bases and 4 bases, there was a span of 2 bases. The CDR3 consists of 11 residues. The CDR3, as DNA: TGTGCCAGCAGCTCTAAAAACATTCAGTACTTC. This sequence encodes CASSSKNIQYF.

The chain recombines TRBV18 with TRBJ1-6, with a possible D match to TRBD1 (6 bases). The CDR3 consists of 17 residues. Germline V CDR1 and CDR2: KGHSH, LQKENI. The V gene lost 2 bases and the J gene lost 9 bases, with 20 bases spanning the gap. Here the CDR3 DNA reads TGTGCCAGCTCACCAAATCCAGGGGTCGGGGCTGGTTCACCCCTCCACTTT. It codes for CASSPNPGVGAGSPLHF.

A remark on this clone: At one of its ends the junction is not consistent with the germline gene, which may arise from a read error. The J gene is TRBJ2-7, the V gene TRBV7-9, with D perhaps matching TRBD1 (5 bases). CDR1 SEHNR and CDR2 FQNEAQ come from the germline V gene (reference sequence). There are 12 residues in the CDR3. CDR3 DNA sequence: TGTGCCAGCAGCCCCGGTAGGCAGGGCATGTCCTTC. It is translated as CASSPGRQGMSF.

CDR3 DNA sequence: TGTGCCAGCAGCTTATCGGCGGGGGGTATTTATGCCGGGGAGCTGTTTTTT. It yields the protein CASSLSAGGIYAGELFF. The J gene is TRBJ2-2, the V gene TRBV7-2; 8 bases agree with TRBD2. The CDR3 consists of 17 residues. The germline V gene encodes CDR1 SGHTA and CDR2 FQGNSA. The J segment lost 6 bases and the V segment lost 2 bases, leaving 11 bases of the junction unmatched.

The gene calls are TRBV6-1 and TRBJ1-6; D ambiguous. Per germline, CDR1 MNHNS and CDR2 SASEGT. The CDR3 has 15 amino acids. Deletions cut 4 bases from V and 5 bases from J, with 12 bases between. This CDR3 is CASSVMWGNNSPLHF. The CDR3 nucleotides are TGTGCCAGCAGTGTTATGTGGGGTAATAATTCACCCCTCCACTTT.

This clone came up a few times. The J gene is TRBJ1-5, the V gene TRBV15, with D tentatively TRBD1 (5 bases). Germline CDR1 is LNHNV and CDR2 is YYDKDF (reference sequence). V lost 1 base and J lost 7, with 14 bases in between. The CDR3 contains 15 residues. For the CDR3, the DNA is TGTGCCACCAGCAGAGTTGAAGGGGACGGCCAGCCCCAGCATTTT. Translation gives CATSRVEGDGQPQHF. Variable domain in full (rest from reference TRBV15 and TRBJ1-5): DAMVIQNPRYQVTQFGKPVTLSCSQTLNHNVMYWYQQKSSQAPKLLFHYYDKDFNNEADTPDNFQSRRPNTSFCFLDIRSPGLGDTAMYLCATSRVEGDGQPQHFGDGTRLSIL.

The chain carries TRBV5-4 and TRBJ2-2; 11 bases are shared with TRBD2. Germline V gene data show CDR1 as SGHNT and CDR2 as YYREEE (reference sequence). V dropped 4 bases and J dropped 2; count of bases not matched to a gene: 7. The CDR3 length is 17 residues. The CDR3 nucleotides read TGTGCCAGCAGCCTCCCGACTAGCGGGGTAAACACCGGGGAGCTGTTTTTT. It translates to CASSLPTSGVNTGELFF.